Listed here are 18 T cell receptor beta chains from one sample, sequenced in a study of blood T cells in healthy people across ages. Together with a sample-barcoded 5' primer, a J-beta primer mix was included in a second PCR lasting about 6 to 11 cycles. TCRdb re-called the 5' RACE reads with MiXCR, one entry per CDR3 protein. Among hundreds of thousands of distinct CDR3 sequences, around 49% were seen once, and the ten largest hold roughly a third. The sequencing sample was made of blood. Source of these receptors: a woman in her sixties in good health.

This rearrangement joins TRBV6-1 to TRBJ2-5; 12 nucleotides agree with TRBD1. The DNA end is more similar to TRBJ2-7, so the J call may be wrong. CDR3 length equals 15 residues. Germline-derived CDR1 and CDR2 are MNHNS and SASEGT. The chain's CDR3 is CASRTGTGGADEQYF. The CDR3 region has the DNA TGTGCCAGCAGAACCGGGACAGGGGGCGCAGACGAGCAGTACTTC.

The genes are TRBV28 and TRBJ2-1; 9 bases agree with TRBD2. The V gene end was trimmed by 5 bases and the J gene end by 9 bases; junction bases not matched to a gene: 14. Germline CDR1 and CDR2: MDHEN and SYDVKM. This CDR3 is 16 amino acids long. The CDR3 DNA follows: TGTGCCAGCAGTATATCCCGAGCGGGAGGATGGGGTGAGCAGTTCTTC. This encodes CASSISRAGGWGEQFF.

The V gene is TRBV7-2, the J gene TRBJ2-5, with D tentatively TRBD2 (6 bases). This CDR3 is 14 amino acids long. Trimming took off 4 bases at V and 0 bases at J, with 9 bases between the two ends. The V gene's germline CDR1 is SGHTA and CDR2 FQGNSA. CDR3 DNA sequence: TGTGCCAGCAGCTATCGGGACTACCAAGAGACCCAGTACTTC. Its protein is CASSYRDYQETQYF.

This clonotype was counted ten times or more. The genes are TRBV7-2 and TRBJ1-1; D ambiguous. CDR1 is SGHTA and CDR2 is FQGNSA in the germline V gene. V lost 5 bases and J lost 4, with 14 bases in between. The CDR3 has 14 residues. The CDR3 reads CASSGDARGTEAFF. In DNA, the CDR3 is TGTGCCAGCAGCGGAGATGCCCGCGGCACTGAAGCTTTCTTT.

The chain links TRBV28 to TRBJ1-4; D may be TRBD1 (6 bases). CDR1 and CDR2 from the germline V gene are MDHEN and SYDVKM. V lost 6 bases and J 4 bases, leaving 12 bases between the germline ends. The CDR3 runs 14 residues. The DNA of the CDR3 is TGTGCCAGCAGCCCGGGACACCTTAATGAAAAACTGTTTTTT. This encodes CASSPGHLNEKLFF.

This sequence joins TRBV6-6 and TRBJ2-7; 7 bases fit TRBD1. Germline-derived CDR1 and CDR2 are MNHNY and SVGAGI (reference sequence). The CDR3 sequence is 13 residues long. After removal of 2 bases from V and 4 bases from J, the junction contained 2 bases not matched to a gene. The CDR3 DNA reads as TGTGCCAGCAGTTACGGACAGGAATACGAGCAGTACTTC. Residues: CASSYGQEYEQYF.

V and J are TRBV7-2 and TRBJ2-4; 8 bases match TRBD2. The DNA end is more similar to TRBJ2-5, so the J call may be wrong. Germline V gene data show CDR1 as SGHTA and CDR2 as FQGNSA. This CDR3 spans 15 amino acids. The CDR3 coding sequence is TGTGCCAGCACCAGAAGCGGGAGAATTGAAGAGACCCAGTACTTC. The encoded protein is CASTRSGRIEETQYF.

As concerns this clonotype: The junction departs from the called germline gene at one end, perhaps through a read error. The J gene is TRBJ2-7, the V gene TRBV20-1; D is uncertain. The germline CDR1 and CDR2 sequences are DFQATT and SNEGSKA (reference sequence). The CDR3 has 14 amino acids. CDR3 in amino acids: CSVRDPQVSYEQYF. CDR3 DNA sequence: TGCAGTGTTAGAGACCCCCAGGTCTCCTACGAGCAGTACTTC.

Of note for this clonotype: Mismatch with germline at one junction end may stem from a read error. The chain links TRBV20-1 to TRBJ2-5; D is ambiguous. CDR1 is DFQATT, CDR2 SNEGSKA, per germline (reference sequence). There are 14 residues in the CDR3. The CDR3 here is CSARGRLGQETQYF. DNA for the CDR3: TGTAGTGCTAGAGGCCGGTTAGGGCAAGAGACCCAGTACTTC.

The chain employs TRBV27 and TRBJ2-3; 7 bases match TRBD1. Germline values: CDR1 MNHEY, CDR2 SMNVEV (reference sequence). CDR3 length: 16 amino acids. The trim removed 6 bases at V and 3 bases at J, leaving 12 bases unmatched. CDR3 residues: CASRKLGQPATDTQYF. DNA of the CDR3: TGTGCCAGCAGAAAGTTGGGACAGCCGGCGACAGATACGCAGTATTTT.

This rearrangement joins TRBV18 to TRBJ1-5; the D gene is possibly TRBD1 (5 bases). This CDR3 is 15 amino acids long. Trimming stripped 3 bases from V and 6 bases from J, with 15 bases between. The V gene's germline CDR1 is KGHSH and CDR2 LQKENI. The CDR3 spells CASSPLAGIGQPQHF. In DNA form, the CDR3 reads TGTGCCAGCTCACCCCTGGCAGGGATTGGTCAGCCCCAGCATTTT. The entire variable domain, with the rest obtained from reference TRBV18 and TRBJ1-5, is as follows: NAGVMQNPRHLVRRRGQEARLRCSPMKGHSHVYWYRQLPEEGLKFMVYLQKENIIDESGMPKERFSAEFPKEGPSILRIQQVVRGDSAAYFCASSPLAGIGQPQHFGDGTRLSIL.

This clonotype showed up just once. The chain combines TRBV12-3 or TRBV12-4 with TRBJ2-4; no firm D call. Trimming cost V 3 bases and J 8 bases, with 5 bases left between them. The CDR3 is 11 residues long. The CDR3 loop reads CASSFTHIQYF. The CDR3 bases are TGTGCCAGCAGTTTCACGCACATTCAGTACTTC.

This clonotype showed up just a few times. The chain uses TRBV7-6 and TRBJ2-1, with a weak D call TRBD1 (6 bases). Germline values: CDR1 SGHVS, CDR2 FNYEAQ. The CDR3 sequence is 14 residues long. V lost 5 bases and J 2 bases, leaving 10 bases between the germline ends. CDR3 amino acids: CASSRTATYNEQFF. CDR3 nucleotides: TGTGCCAGCAGCCGGACAGCCACCTACAATGAGCAGTTCTTC.

CDR3: CASSLAPGLSTDTQYF. Here the CDR3 DNA reads TGCGCCAGCAGCTTGGCCCCGGGACTGAGCACAGATACGCAGTATTTT. The genes are TRBV5-1 and TRBJ2-3; possible D gene TRBD2, 6 bases. CDR3 length: 16 residues. V was trimmed by 0 bases and J by 0 bases, leaving 11 bases between them. Germline CDR1 and CDR2: SGHRS and YFSETQ.

Here the CDR3 reads CASSEQGASDTQYF. CDR3 nucleotide sequence: TGTGCCAGCAGTGAACAGGGGGCATCAGATACGCAGTATTTT. The chain has TRBV6-1 and TRBJ2-3, with 8 bases aligning to TRBD1. Trimming at V came to 2 bases and at J to 4 bases, leaving 2 bases not matched to a gene. Germline loops: CDR1 MNHNS, CDR2 SASEGT. The CDR3 extends over 14 amino acids.

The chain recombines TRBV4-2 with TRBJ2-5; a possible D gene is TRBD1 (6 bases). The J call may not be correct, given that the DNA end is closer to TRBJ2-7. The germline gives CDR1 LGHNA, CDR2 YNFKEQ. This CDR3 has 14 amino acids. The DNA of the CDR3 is TGTGCCAGCAGCCTCCGGGACACGACCTCCGAGCAGTACTTC. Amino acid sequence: CASSLRDTTSEQYF.

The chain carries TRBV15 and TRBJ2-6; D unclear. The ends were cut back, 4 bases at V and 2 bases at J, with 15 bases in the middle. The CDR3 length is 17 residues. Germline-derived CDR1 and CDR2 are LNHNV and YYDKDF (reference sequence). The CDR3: CATSNRLGEAGANVLTF. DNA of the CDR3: TGTGCCACCAGCAATCGGTTGGGTGAAGCTGGGGCCAACGTCCTGACTTTC.

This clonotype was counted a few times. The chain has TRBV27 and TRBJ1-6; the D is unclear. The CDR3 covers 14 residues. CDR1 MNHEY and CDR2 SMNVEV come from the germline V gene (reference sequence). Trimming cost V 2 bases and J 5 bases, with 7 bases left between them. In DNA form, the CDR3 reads TGTGCCAGCAGTTTAGACCAAAATAATTCACCCCTCCACTTT. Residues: CASSLDQNNSPLHF.